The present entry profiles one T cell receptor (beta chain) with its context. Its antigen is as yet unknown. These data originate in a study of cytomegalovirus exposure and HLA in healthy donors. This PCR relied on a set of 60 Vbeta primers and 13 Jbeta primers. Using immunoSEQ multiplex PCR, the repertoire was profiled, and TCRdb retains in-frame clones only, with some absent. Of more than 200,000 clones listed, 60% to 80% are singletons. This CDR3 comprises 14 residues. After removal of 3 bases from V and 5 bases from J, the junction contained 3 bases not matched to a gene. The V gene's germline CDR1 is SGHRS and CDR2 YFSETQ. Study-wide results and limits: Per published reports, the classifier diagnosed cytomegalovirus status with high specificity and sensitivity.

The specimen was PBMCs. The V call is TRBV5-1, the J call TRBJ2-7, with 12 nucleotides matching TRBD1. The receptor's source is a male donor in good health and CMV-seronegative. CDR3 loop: CASSSGQGADEQYF. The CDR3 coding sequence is TGCGCCAGCAGCTCGGGACAGGGGGCGGACGAGCAGTACTTC. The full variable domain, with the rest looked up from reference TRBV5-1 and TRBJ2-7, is KAGVTQTPRYLIKTRGQQVTLSCSPISGHRSVSWYQQTPGQGLQFLFEYFSETQRNKGNFPGRFSGRQFSNSRSEMNVSTLELGDSALYLCASSSGQGADEQYFGPGTRLTVT.